This T cell receptor beta chain was found in a study of PD-L1 blockade in urothelial cancer. Across the study: Prior exposure to chemotherapy in patients amounted to 0 to 3 regimens received. T cells were recovered from blood samples at a median of roughly 150,000. Overall study results and limits: Tumor-associated clones in the blood of durable-benefit patients grew more at 3 weeks.

This clone appeared once. What it binds is not known. Time point given: pretreatment peripheral blood. Each patient gave between 1 and 8 samples, pretreatment and on-treatment. Trimming took off 3 bases at V and 5 bases at J, with 11 bases between the two ends. The CDR3 has 13 residues. Germline CDR1 reads SGHNT; CDR2 reads YENEEA. The assay was immunoSEQ multiplex PCR, and TCRdb's table has in-frame clones only and misses some. The profile covers over 35,000 clones, with approximately 86% appearing a single time and nearly 15% taken by the ten largest. Here the sequenced sample was PBMCs, taken around atezolizumab (anti-PD-L1) treatment. V gene TRBV11-3 combines with J gene TRBJ2-7; tentatively, D is TRBD1 (5 bases). The origin of this receptor is an elderly man with urothelial cancer. CDR3 sequence (DNA): TGTGCCAGCAGCTTGTCCAGGGTCCACGAGCAGTACTTC. It encodes CASSLSRVHEQYF.